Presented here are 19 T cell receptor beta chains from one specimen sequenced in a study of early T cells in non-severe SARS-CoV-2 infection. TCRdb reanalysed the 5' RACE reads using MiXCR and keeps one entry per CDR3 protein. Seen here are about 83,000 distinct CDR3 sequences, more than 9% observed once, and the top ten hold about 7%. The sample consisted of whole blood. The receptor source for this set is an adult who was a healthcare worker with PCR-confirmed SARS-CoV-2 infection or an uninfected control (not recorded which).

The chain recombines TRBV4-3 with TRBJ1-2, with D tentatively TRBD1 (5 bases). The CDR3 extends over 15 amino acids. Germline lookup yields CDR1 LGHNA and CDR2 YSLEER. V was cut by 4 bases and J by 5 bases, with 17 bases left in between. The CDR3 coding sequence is TGCGCCAGCAGCCTTGCCGGGACTGAGGGTTATGGCTACACCTTC. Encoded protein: CASSLAGTEGYGYTF.

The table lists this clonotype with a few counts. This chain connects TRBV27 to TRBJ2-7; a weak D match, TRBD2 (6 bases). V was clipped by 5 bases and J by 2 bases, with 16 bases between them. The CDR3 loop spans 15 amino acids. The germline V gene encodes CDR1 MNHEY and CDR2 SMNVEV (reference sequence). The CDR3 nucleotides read TGTGCCAGCAGTCCACGGGCGGGGCGCGCCTACGAGCAGTACTTC. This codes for CASSPRAGRAYEQYF.

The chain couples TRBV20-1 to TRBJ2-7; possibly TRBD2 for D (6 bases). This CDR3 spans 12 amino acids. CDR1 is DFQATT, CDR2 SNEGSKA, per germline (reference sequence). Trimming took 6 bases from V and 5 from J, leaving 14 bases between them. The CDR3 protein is CSALRETDEQYF. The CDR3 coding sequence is TGCAGTGCCCTGCGGGAAACCGACGAGCAGTACTTC.

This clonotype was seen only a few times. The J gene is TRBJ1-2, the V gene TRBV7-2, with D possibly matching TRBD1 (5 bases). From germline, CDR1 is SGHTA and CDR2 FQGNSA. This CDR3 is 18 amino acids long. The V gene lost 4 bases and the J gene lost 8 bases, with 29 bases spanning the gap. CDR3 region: CASSSQNSAGRALGGYTF. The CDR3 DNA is TGTGCCAGCAGCTCACAAAATTCGGCAGGGAGGGCCCTCGGCGGCTACACCTTC.

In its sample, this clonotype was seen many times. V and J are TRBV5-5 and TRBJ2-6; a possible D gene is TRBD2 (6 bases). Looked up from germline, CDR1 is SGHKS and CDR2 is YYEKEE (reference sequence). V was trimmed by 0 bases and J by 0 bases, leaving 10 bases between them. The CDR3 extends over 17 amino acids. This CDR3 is CASSLVPSVSGANVLTF. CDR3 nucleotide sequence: TGTGCCAGCAGCTTGGTCCCTAGCGTCTCTGGGGCCAACGTCCTGACTTTC.

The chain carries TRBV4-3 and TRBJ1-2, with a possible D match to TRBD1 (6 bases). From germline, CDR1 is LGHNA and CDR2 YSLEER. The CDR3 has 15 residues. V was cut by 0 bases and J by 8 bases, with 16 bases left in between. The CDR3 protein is CASSQDWGRGSGYTF. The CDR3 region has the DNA TGCGCCAGCAGCCAAGATTGGGGCAGGGGAAGCGGCTACACCTTC.

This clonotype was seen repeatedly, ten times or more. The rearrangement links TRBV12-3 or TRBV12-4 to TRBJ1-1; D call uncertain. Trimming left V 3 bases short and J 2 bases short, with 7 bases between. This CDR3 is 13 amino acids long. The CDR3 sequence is CASSFAENTEAFF. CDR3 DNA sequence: TGTGCCAGCAGTTTTGCAGAAAACACTGAAGCTTTCTTT.

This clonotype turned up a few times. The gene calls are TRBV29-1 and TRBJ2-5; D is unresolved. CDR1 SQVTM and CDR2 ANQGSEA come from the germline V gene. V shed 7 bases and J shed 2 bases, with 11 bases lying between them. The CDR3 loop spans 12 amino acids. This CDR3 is CSAGKLQETQYF. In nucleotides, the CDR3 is TGCAGCGCCGGAAAGCTGCAAGAGACCCAGTACTTC.

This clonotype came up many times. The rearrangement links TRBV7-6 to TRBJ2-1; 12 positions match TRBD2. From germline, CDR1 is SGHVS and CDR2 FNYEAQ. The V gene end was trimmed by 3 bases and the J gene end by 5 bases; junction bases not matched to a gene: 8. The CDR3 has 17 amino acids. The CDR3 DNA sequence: TGTGCCAGCAGCTTCCCCTCTAGCGGGAGGGCCAACAATGAGCAGTTCTTC. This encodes CASSFPSSGRANNEQFF.

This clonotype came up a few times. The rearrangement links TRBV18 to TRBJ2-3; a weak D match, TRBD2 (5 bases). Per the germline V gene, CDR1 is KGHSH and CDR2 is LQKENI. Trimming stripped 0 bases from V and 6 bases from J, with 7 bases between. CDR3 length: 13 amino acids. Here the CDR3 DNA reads TGTGCCAGCTCACCACCGACGGGGGATACGCAGTATTTT. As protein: CASSPPTGDTQYF.

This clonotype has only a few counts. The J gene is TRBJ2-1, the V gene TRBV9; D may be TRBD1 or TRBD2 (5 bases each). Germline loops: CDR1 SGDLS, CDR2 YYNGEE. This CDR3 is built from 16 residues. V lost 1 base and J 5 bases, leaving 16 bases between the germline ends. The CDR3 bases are TGTGCCAGCAGCGTATACCGGGACGTCGTTCACAATGAGCAGTTCTTC. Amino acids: CASSVYRDVVHNEQFF.

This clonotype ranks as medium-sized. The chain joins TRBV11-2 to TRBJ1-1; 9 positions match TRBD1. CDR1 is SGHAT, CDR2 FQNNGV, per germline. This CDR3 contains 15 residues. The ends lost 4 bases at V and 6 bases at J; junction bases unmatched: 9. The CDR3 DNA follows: TGTGCCAGCAGCTCGCCCTCCGACAGGGGGGCTGAAGCTTTCTTT. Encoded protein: CASSSPSDRGAEAFF.

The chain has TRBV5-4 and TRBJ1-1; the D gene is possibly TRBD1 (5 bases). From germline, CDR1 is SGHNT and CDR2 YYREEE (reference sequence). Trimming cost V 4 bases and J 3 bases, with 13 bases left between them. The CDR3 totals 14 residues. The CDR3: CASSRGVQDTEAFF. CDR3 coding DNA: TGTGCCAGCAGCCGAGGGGTTCAAGACACTGAAGCTTTCTTT.

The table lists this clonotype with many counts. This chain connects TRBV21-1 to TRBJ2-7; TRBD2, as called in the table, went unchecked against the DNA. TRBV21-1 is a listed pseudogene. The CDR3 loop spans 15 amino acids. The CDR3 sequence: CASSKALAGAVEQYF. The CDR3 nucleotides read TGTGCCAGCAGCAAAGCGTTAGCGGGAGCTGTCGAGCAGTACTTC.

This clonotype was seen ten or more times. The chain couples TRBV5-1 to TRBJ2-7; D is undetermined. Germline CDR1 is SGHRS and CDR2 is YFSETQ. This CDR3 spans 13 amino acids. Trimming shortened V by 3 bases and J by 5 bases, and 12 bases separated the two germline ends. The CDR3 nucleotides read TGCGCCAGCAGCTATGTTAGCAGCCACGAGCAGTACTTC. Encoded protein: CASSYVSSHEQYF.

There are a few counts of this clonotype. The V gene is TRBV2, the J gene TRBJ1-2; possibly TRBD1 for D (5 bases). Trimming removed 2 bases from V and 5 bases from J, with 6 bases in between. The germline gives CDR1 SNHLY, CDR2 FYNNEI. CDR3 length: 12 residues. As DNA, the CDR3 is TGTGCCAGCAGTGAAAGGGGTTATGGCTACACCTTC. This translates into CASSERGYGYTF.

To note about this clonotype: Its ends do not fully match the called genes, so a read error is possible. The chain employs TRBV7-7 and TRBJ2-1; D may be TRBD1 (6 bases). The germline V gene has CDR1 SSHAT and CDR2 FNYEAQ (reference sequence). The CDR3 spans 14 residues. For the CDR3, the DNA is TGTGCTAGCAGCTTACAGGGCCCGTACAATGAGCAGTTCTTC. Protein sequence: CASSLQGPYNEQFF.

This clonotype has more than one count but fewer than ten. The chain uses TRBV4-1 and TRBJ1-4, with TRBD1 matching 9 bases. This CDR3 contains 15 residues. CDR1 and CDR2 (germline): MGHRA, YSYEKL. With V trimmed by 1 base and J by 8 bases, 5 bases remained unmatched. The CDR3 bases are TGCGCCAGCAGCCAAGGGGACAGGGTGGGCGAAAAACTGTTTTTT. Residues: CASSQGDRVGEKLFF.

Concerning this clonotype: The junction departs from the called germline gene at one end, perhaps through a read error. The CDR3 spells CASSQALIHERYF. In DNA form, the CDR3 reads TGTGCCAGCAGCCAAGCCCTAATCCACGAGCGGTACTTC. V usage is TRBV3-1 and J usage is TRBJ2-7; D ambiguous. CDR3 length: 13 amino acids. The germline V gene has CDR1 LGHDT and CDR2 YNNKEL (reference sequence).